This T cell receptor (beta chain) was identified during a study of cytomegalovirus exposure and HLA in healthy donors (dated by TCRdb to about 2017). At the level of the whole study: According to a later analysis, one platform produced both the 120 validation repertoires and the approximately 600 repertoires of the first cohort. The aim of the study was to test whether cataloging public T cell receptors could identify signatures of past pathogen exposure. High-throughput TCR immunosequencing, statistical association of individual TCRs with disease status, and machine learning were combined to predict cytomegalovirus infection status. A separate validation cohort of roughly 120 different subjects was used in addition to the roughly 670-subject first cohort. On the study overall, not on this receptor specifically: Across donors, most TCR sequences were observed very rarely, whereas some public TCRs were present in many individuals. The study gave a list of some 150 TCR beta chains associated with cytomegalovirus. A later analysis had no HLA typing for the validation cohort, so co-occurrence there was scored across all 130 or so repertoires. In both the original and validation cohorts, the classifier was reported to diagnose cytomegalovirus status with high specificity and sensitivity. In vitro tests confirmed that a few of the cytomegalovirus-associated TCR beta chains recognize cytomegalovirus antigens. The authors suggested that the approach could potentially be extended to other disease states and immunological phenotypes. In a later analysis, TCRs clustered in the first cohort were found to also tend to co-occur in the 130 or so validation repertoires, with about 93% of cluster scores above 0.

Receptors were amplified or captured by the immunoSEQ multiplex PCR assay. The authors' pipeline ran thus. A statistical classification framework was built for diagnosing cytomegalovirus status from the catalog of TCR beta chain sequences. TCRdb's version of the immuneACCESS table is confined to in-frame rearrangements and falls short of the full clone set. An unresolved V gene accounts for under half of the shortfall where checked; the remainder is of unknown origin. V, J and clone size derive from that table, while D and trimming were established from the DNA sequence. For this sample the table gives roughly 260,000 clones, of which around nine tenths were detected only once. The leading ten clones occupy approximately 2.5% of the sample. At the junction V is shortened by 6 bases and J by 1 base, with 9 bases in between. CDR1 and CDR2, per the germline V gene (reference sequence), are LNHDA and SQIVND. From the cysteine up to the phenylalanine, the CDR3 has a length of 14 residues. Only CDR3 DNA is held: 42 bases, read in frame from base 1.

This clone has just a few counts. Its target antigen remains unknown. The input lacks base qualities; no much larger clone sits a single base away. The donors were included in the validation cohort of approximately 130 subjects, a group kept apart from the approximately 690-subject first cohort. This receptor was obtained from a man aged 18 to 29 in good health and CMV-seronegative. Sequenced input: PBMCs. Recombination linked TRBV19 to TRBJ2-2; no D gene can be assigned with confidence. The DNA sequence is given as TGTGCCAGTAGCACCACTCTGAACACCGGGGAGCTGTTTTTT. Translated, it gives CASSTTLNTGELFF.